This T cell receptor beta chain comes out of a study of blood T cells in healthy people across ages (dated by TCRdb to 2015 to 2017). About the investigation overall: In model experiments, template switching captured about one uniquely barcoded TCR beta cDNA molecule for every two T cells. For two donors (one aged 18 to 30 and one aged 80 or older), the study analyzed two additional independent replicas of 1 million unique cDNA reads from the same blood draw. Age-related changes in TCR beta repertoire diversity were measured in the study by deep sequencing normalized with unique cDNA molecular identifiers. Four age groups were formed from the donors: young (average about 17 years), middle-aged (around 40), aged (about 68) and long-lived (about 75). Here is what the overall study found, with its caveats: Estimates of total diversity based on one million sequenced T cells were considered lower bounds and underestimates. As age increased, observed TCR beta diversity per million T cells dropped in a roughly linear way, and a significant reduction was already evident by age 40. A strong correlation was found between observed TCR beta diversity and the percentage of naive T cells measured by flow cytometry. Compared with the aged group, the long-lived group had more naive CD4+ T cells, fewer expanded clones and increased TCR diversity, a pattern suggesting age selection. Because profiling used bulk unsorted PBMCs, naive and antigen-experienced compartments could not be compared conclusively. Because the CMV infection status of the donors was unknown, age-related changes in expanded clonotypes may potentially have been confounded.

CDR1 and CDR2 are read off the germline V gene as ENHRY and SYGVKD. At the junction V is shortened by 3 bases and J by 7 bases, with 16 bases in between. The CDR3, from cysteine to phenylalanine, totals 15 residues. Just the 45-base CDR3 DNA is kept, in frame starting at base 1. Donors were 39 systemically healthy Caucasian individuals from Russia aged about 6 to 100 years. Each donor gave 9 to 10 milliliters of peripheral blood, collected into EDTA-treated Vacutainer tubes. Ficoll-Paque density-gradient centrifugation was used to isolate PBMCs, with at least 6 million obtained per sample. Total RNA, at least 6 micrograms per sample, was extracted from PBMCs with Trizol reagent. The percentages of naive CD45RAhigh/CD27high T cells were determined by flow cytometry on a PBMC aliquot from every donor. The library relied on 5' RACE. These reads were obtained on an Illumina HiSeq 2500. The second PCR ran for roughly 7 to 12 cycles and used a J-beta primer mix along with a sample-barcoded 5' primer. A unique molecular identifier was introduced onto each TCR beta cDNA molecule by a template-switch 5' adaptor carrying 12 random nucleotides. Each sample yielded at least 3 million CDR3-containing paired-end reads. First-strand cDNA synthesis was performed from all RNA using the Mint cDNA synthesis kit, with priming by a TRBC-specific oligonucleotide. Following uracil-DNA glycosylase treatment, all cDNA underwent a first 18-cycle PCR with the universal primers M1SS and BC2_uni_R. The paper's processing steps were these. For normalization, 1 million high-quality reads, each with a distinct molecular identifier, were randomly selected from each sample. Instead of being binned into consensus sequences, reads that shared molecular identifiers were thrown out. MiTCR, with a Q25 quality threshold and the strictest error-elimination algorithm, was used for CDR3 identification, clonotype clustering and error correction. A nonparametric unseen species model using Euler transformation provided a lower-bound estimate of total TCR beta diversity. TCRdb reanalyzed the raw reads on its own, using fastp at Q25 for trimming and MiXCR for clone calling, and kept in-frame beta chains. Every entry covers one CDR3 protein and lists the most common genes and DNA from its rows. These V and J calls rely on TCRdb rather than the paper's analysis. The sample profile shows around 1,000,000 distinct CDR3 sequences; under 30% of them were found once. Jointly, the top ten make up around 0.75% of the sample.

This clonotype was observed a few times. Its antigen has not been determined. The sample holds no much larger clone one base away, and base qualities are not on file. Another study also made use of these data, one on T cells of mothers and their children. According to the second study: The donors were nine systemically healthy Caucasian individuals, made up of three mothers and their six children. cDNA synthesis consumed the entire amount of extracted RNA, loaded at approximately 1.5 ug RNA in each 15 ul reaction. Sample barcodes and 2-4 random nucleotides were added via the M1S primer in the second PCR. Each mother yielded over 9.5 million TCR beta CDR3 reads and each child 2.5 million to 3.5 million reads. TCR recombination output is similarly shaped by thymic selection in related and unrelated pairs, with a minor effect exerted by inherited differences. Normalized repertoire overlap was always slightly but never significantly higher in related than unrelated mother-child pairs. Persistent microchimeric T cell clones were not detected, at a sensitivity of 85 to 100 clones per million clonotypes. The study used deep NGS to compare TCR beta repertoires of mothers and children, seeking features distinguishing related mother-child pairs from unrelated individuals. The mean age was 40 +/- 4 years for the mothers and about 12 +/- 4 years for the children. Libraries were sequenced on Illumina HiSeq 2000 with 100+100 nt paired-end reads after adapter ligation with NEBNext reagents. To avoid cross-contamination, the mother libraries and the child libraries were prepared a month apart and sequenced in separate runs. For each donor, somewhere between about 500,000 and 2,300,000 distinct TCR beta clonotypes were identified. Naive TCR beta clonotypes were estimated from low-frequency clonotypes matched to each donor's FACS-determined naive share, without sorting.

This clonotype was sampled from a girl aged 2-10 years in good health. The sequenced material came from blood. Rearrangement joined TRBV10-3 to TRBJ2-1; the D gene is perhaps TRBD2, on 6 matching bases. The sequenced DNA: TGTGCCATCAGTGATCCCCCGGCCGGGGGAAATGAGCAGTTCTTC. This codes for CAISDPPAGGNEQFF.